The 3 T cell receptor beta chains below all came from one sample that was sequenced in a study of blood T cell repertoires in COVID-19 (dated by TCRdb to the early 2020s). To prepare the library, the immunoSEQ multiplex PCR assay was applied. TCRdb stores this immuneACCESS table with in-frame sequences only. Part of the clones is absent; in the studies checked, under half of the shortfall reflects unresolved V genes, and no reason is known for the rest. The sample table contains under 200,000 clones; only one count was recorded for more than 70% of them. The top ten clonotypes cover roughly 8.8% of the sample. The sequenced sample was PBMCs or T cells enriched from blood (not recorded which). These receptors were collected from a woman aged 18-29 years who had recovered from COVID-19.

The chain uses TRBV30 and TRBJ2-2; no clear D gene. Germline loops: CDR1 GTSNPN, CDR2 SVGIG (reference sequence). The CDR3 is made up of 13 amino acids. The V and J ends lost 0 bases and 5 bases respectively, with 7 bases between them. The CDR3: CAWSVLRTGELFF. The CDR3 coding sequence is TGTGCCTGGAGTGTACTAAGGACCGGGGAGCTGTTTTTT.

The genes are TRBV4-1 and TRBJ1-4, with D possibly matching TRBD1 (5 bases). Germline-derived CDR1 and CDR2 are MGHRA and YSYEKL. This CDR3 contains 16 residues. Trimming removed 6 bases at V and 0 bases at J, with 14 bases between. CDR3 amino acids: CASSPVGQATNEKLFF. As DNA, the CDR3 is TGCGCCAGCAGTCCGGTAGGACAAGCAACTAATGAAAAACTGTTTTTT.

The J gene is TRBJ1-2, the V gene TRBV12-3 or TRBV12-4; 8 bases are shared with TRBD1. V trimming: 8 bases; J trimming: 6 bases; junction bases outside the gene matches: 8. The CDR3 has 13 amino acids. CDR3: CASGSGQGDGYTF. The CDR3 DNA reads as TGTGCCAGCGGAAGCGGACAGGGAGATGGCTACACCTTC.